These T cell receptor beta chains were read from a single sample in a study of shared clonotypes between healthy human individuals. The assay was immunoSEQ multiplex PCR, and TCRdb's table has in-frame clones only and misses some. The table has about 380,000 clones, approximately 96% seen once. What was sequenced was memory CD8+ T cells sorted from blood. Receptors were obtained from a man aged 30 to 39 in good health. Each CDR3 is given with its conserved first and last residue. The D gene is left open where the match is weak. Size tells how often a clone was seen (once, few, many) or the class of an expanded clone, and some rows leave it out.

V	length	D	size	J	CDR3	DNA
TRBV4-1	13	-	-	TRBJ2-7	CASSQEAGYEQYF	TGCGCCAGCAGCCAAGAGGCGGGCTACGAGCAGTACTTC
TRBV2	17	TRBD1	-	TRBJ2-4	CASSEPRGQGAKNIQYF	TGTGCCAGCAGTGAACCCCGAGGACAGGGCGCCAAAAACATTCAGTACTTC
TRBV27	16	-	-	TRBJ1-2	CASSVTGAPLPYGYTF	TGTGCCAGCAGTGTGACGGGGGCTCCCCTACCCTATGGCTACACCTTC
TRBV10-3	14	TRBD1	-	TRBJ1-2	CAIDKQGDNYGYTF	TGTGCCATAGACAAACAGGGGGATAACTATGGCTACACCTTC
TRBV4-2	13	-	few	TRBJ1-2	CASSQDRDYGYTF	TGTGCCAGCAGCCAAGACAGGGACTATGGCTACACCTTC
TRBV19	17	TRBD1	-	TRBJ2-3	CASSTGTGRLIADTQYF	TGTGCCAGTAGCACCGGGACAGGGCGTCTAATCGCAGATACGCAGTATTTT
TRBV19	11	-	once	TRBJ1-4	CASRENEKLFF	TGTGCCAGTAGGGAAAATGAAAAACTGTTTTTT
TRBV7-6	18	TRBD2	-	TRBJ2-1	CASSLTGTSGRNYNEQFF	TGTGCCAGCAGCTTAACCGGGACTAGCGGGAGGAACTACAATGAGCAGTTCTTC
TRBV11-2	16	-	-	TRBJ1-1	CASSLARLSMNTEAFF	TGTGCCAGCAGCTTAGCCCGCCTTTCCATGAACACTGAAGCTTTCTTT
TRBV6-5	13	-	once	TRBJ2-7	CASSTGRRYEQYF	TGTGCCAGCAGTACAGGGAGAAGGTACGAGCAGTACTTC
TRBV2	16	TRBD2	-	TRBJ2-6	CATASGRAAGANVLTF	TGTGCCACCGCGAGCGGGAGGGCCGCTGGGGCCAACGTCCTGACTTTC
TRBV5-1	15	-	-	TRBJ2-7	CASSLVGYSSYEQYF	TGCGCCAGCAGCTTGGTTGGGTACAGCTCCTACGAGCAGTACTTC
TRBV9	16	TRBD2	-	TRBJ2-7	CASSVGSLAVAYEQYF	TGTGCCAGCAGCGTAGGTTCACTAGCGGTAGCCTACGAGCAGTACTTC
TRBV27	14	TRBD2	-	TRBJ2-7	CASRRGLGGYEQYF	TGTGCCAGCAGGCGGGGACTAGGAGGCTACGAGCAGTACTTC
TRBV6-5	15	-	-	TRBJ1-1	CASSSGRATNTEAFF	TGTGCCAGCAGTTCCGGCAGGGCGACGAACACTGAAGCTTTCTTT
TRBV28	9	-	-	TRBJ1-5	CASGQPQHF	TGTGCCAGCGGTCAGCCCCAGCATTTT
TRBV6-7	17	TRBD1	-	TRBJ1-1	CASSYPRTGGSNTEAFF	TGTGCCAGCAGTTACCCAAGGACAGGGGGCTCGAACACTGAAGCTTTCTTT
TRBV6-1	15	TRBD1	once	TRBJ2-4	CASSERTGAKNIQYF	TGTGCCAGCAGTGAAAGGACAGGGGCCAAAAACATTCAGTACTTC
TRBV5-6	15	-	-	TRBJ2-3	CASRPISRVTDTQYF	TGTGCCAGCAGACCTATTTCCAGGGTCACAGATACGCAGTATTTT
TRBV7-8	18	TRBD2	-	TRBJ2-7	CASLTRGKLTRGSYEQYF	TGTGCCAGCCTTACGCGGGGGAAACTCACCCGGGGGTCCTACGAGCAGTACTTC
TRBV14	18	-	-	TRBJ2-2	CASSQGAGEGLGTGELFF	TGTGCCAGCAGCCAAGGAGCAGGGGAGGGCCTCGGGACCGGGGAGCTGTTTTTT
TRBV28	12	TRBD1	-	TRBJ1-2	CASSTGGHGYTF	TGTGCCAGCAGCACAGGGGGCCATGGCTACACCTTC
TRBV5-1	17	TRBD2	-	TRBJ2-7	CASSRGSQAGGAYEQYF	TGCGCCAGCAGCCGCGGGTCCCAAGCGGGAGGGGCTTACGAGCAGTACTTC
TRBV4-1	15	-	-	TRBJ1-5	CASSPRPDRNQPQHF	TGCGCCAGCAGCCCCCGCCCCGACAGAAATCAGCCCCAGCATTTT
TRBV4-1	13	-	-	TRBJ2-2	CASCREVPGELFF	TGCGCCAGCTGCCGCGAGGTCCCCGGGGAGCTGTTTTTT
TRBV5-1	13	-	-	TRBJ2-3	CASRVGRTDTQYF	TGCGCCAGCAGAGTGGGGCGCACAGATACGCAGTATTTT
TRBV6-1	14	TRBD1	-	TRBJ2-1	CASSVRGTYNEQFF	TGTGCCAGCAGTGTCAGGGGGACCTACAATGAGCAGTTCTTC
TRBV5-1	14	-	-	TRBJ2-3	CASSLLVREDTQYF	TGCGCCAGCAGCTTGCTGGTGCGGGAAGATACGCAGTATTTT
TRBV25-1	13	TRBD1	once	TRBJ1-6	CASSDRGNSPLHF	TGTGCCAGCAGTGACAGGGGGAATTCACCCCTCCACTTT
TRBV5-4	14	-	few	TRBJ2-3	CASSFREGTDTQYF	TGTGCCAGCAGCTTCAGGGAGGGCACAGATACGCAGTATTTT
TRBV6-6	14	TRBD1	-	TRBJ2-7	CASRLGQGVYEQYF	TGTGCCAGCAGACTCGGACAGGGGGTCTACGAGCAGTACTTC
TRBV21-1	12	-	-	TRBJ2-7	CASSSDRYEQYF	TGTGCCAGCAGCAGCGATCGGTACGAGCAGTACTTC
TRBV10-3	15	-	-	TRBJ2-3	CAISDRLSSTDTQYF	TGTGCCATCAGTGACCGACTCTCTAGCACAGATACGCAGTATTTT
TRBV28	16	TRBD2	-	TRBJ2-7	CASSLAVGLAGYEQYF	TGTGCCAGCAGTTTAGCCGTGGGACTAGCGGGCTACGAGCAGTACTTC
TRBV20-1	11	-	-	TRBJ2-7	CSATTYYEQYF	TGCAGTGCTACCACCTACTACGAGCAGTACTTC
TRBV19	15	TRBD1	-	TRBJ1-1	CASSNPGGGNTEAFF	TGTGCCAGTAGTAATCCAGGGGGGGGAAACACTGAAGCTTTCTTT
TRBV9	12	-	-	TRBJ2-4	CASSGHKNIQYF	TGTGCCAGCAGCGGACACAAAAACATTCAGTACTTC
TRBV4-2	18	-	-	TRBJ2-7	CASTVSRGNRFSTYEQYF	TGTGCCAGCACGGTGTCTAGGGGTAACAGGTTCTCCACCTACGAGCAGTACTTC
TRBV28	17	TRBD2	-	TRBJ2-1	CASSLLAGNVGSNEQFF	TGTGCCAGCAGCCTACTAGCGGGAAACGTCGGTAGCAATGAGCAGTTCTTC
TRBV11-3	13	-	-	TRBJ1-1	CASSLSPNTEAFF	TGTGCCAGCAGCTTAAGTCCGAACACTGAAGCTTTCTTT
TRBV2	14	-	-	TRBJ2-5	CASSEREYGETQYF	TGTGCCAGCAGTGAAAGGGAGTATGGGGAGACCCAGTACTTC
TRBV15	15	TRBD1	-	TRBJ1-2	CATSREGTANYGYTF	TGTGCCACCAGCAGAGAGGGGACAGCTAACTATGGCTACACCTTC
TRBV4-1	15	-	-	TRBJ2-7	CASSQIGTPSYEQYF	TGCGCCAGCAGCCAGATCGGGACTCCCTCCTACGAGCAGTACTTC